This T cell receptor beta chain was identified during a study of regulatory and conventional T cells in RAG deficiency. A remark on this clone: Its antigen is undetermined.

Genomic DNA came from blood conventional CD4+ T cells gated CD25-low CD127-high. This table comes from immunoSEQ multiplex PCR, and its TCRdb copy is limited to in-frame clones, with some not included. The sample consists of about 2,600 clones, around four fifths of them appearing once. Regarding the study as a whole: Shannon entropy was markedly lower and Simpson indices higher in RAG-deficient patients than control T-cell subsets. Shorter CDR3s in all patient subsets; >90% Treg-Tconv overlap in Omenn.

Germline CDR1 and CDR2: SGHRS and YFSETQ. The CDR3 sequence is 15 residues long. The junction had 1 base not matched to a gene; V was cut back by 0 bases and J by 0 bases. This chain joins TRBV5-1 and TRBJ2-5; 8 bases match TRBD1. The sequenced sample was CD4+ effector T cells sorted from blood. The clonotype comes from a human donor with RAG deficiency presenting as severe combined immunodeficiency. The CDR3, as DNA: TGCGCCAGCAGCTTGGGACAGGGGTACCAAGAGACCCAGTACTTC. Encoded protein: CASSLGQGYQETQYF.